The 19 T cell receptor beta chains reported below all come from one sample, sequenced in a study of tumor and adjacent non-tumor tissue in lung cancer. TCRbeta libraries were built with three rounds of nested PCR, modified from ARM-PCR. TCRdb reanalysed the multiplex PCR reads using MiXCR and keeps one entry per CDR3 protein. The table records 120,000 or so distinct CDR3 sequences, 66% of them present only once. This sample's RNA came from whole unsorted tissue. Sequences were obtained from lung tumor tissue. These receptors all stem from a young man with non-small cell lung cancer.

Comment on this clonotype: This may be a read error: a much more frequent sequence differs by one nucleotide. This chain joins TRBV20-1 and TRBJ1-1; no definite D call. The germline V gene encodes CDR1 DFQATT and CDR2 SNEGSKA (reference sequence). This CDR3 has 16 residues. CDR3 loop: CSARPRGRPVNTDAFF. The CDR3 DNA reads TGCAGTGCTAGACCGCGCGGCCGGCCGGTGAACACTGACGCTTTCTTT.

On this clonotype itself: A junction boundary mismatches the germline segment, possibly from a read error. The chain combines TRBV6-2 or TRBV6-3 with TRBJ2-7; D remains ambiguous. CDR3 size: 11 residues. Germline V gene data show CDR1 as MNHEY and CDR2 as SVGEGT. The CDR3 loop reads CGSRYQYEQYF. The CDR3 region has the DNA TGTGGCAGCAGGTACCAGTACGAGCAGTACTTC.

The chain links TRBV20-1 to TRBJ2-2; TRBD2 aligns across 9 bases. The CDR3 extends over 17 amino acids. Germline CDR1 and CDR2: DFQATT and SNEGSKA (reference sequence). The J segment lost 7 bases and the V segment lost 2 bases, leaving 14 bases of the junction unmatched. This chain's CDR3 is CSARHRVAGEFNGELFF. For the CDR3, the DNA is TGCAGTGCTAGACATCGGGTAGCGGGGGAGTTTAACGGGGAGCTGTTTTTT.

The sample holds one count of this clonotype. A much larger clone sits a single nucleotide away, making a read error possible. This chain connects TRBV6-1 to TRBJ1-1; D remains ambiguous. CDR3 size: 13 residues. Germline V gene sequence: CDR1 MNHNS, CDR2 SASEGT. The CDR3 nucleotides are TGTGCCAGCAGTGAAGTGTTCCATATTGAAGCTGTCTTT. It specifies CASSEVFHIEAVF.

Notes on this clonotype: As the CDR3 is not closed by the conserved phenylalanine or tryptophan, this likely results from a read error. The chain combines TRBV6-5 with TRBJ2-1, with D unclear. Germline loops: CDR1 MNHEY, CDR2 SVGAGI. V lost 7 bases, J lost 9 bases, and 13 bases lay in between. The CDR3 is made up of 12 amino acids. Here the CDR3 reads CASIQEIGEQFL. DNA for the CDR3: TGTGCCAGCATTCAGGAGATCGGTGAGCAGTTCCTC.

Remarks on this clonotype: A much bigger clone sits one base away, suggesting this may be a read error. The V call is TRBV6-5, the J call TRBJ1-2; D ambiguous. From germline, CDR1 is MNHEY and CDR2 SVGAGI. This CDR3 comprises 17 residues. The CDR3 nucleotides are TGTGCCAGCAGTCACTCGCCCGAGTCTATTCAGGACTATGGCTACACCTTC. Protein: CASSHSPESIQDYGYTF.

About this clonotype: Compared with germline, one end of the junction differs, possibly owing to a read error. The chain couples TRBV11-3 to TRBJ2-5; 10 nucleotides line up with TRBD2. The CDR3 contains 15 residues. CDR1 is SGHNT and CDR2 is YENEEA in the germline V gene. CDR3 DNA: TGTGCCAGCAGCTTGGAAGCGGGAGGGCAAGAGACCCGGTATTTC. Translation: CASSLEAGGQETRYF.

A remark on this clonotype: A read error is possible here, since a much larger clone lies one base away. V gene TRBV28 combines with J gene TRBJ2-7; 9 nucleotides agree with TRBD2. From germline, CDR1 is MDHEN and CDR2 SYDVKM. V shed 5 bases and J 2 bases; nucleotides not matched to a gene: 4. The CDR3 extends over 14 amino acids. In DNA form, the CDR3 reads TGTGCCAGCAGTCTAGCGGGATACCCCTACGAGCAGTACTTC. It yields the protein CASSLAGYPYEQYF.

In this sample, this clonotype turned up many times. The chain uses TRBV20-1 and TRBJ2-3; 10 positions match TRBD2. The CDR3 sequence is 15 residues long. Germline CDR1 DFQATT, CDR2 SNEGSKA (reference sequence). V dropped 3 bases and J dropped 5; count of bases not matched to a gene: 8. CDR3 protein: CSARDSGGGGDTQYF. As DNA, the CDR3 is TGCAGTGCTAGGGACAGCGGGGGGGGGGGAGATACGCAGTATTTT.

Concerning this clonotype itself: A much larger clone is a single base away; this may be a read error. The chain recombines TRBV4-1 with TRBJ1-2, with D perhaps matching TRBD1 (6 bases). Per germline, CDR1 MGHRA and CDR2 YSYEKL. The CDR3 is made up of 13 amino acids. This CDR3 reads CASGQRTDYGYTF. The CDR3, as DNA: TGCGCCAGCGGCCAAAGGACAGATTATGGCTACACCTTC.

The rearrangement joins TRBV11-1 to TRBJ2-4, with D hard to call. The CDR3 consists of 16 residues. Trimming took off 11 bases at V and 3 bases at J, with 23 bases between the two ends. Germline values: CDR1 SGHAT, CDR2 FQDESV (reference sequence). The CDR3: CAGTHSGRAIKNIQYF. In DNA form, the CDR3 reads TGTGCCGGCACTCACTCAGGAAGGGCGATCAAAAACATTCAGTACTTC.

J is TRBJ2-1 and V is TRBV7-2; D possibly corresponds to TRBD2 (6 bases). This CDR3 comprises 16 residues. Germline V CDR1 and CDR2: SGHTA, FQGNSA. With 1 base removed from V and 3 bases from J, the gap between germline ends came to 13 bases. CDR3 DNA: TGTGCCAGCAGCTTAGGTTGGCGGGGAAACTACAATGAGCAGTTCTTC. Protein product: CASSLGWRGNYNEQFF.

A word on this clonotype: A read error is possible here, since a much larger clone lies one base away. The rearrangement uses TRBV29-1 and TRBJ2-7, with D perhaps matching TRBD2 (6 bases). The CDR3 length is 13 residues. Trimming removed 7 bases at V and 6 bases at J, with 19 bases between. Germline V gives CDR1 SQVTM, CDR2 ANQGSEA. CDR3 amino acids: CSAAGKGSREQYF. For the CDR3, the DNA is TGCAGCGCCGCGGGAAAGGGTTCACGCGAGCAGTACTTC.

Regarding this clonotype: A clone one base away is much larger, so this may be a read error. The chain joins TRBV6-2 or TRBV6-3 to TRBJ1-5; D uncertain. Per the germline V gene, CDR1 is MNHEY and CDR2 is SVGEGT. The CDR3 length is 14 residues. CDR3 coding DNA: TGTGTCAGCAGTTACTCGGGCCCGCCAAAGCCCCAGCATTTT. Translating it yields CVSSYSGPPKPQHF.

The J gene is TRBJ2-1, the V gene TRBV11-1; weak D call: TRBD1 (6 bases). There are 13 residues in the CDR3. Germline V gives CDR1 SGHAT, CDR2 FQDESV (reference sequence). V lost 8 bases and J 6 bases, leaving 14 bases between the germline ends. In DNA form, the CDR3 reads TGTGCCAGCGGCATAGGACAGCTCAATGAGCAGTTCTTC. Translating it yields CASGIGQLNEQFF.

Notes on this clonotype: It is likely a read error, because the conserved phenylalanine at the end of the CDR3 is missing. V gene TRBV11-2 combines with J gene TRBJ2-5, with 11 bases aligning to TRBD2. Germline V CDR1 and CDR2: SGHAT, FQNNGV. Unmatched junction bases numbered 9, after V lost 11 bases and J lost 4 bases. There are 14 residues in the CDR3. The CDR3 loop reads CAGRLAGRGETQYS. The CDR3 region has the DNA TGTGCCGGCCGACTAGCGGGGAGAGGAGAGACCCAGTACTCC.

V usage is TRBV21-1 and J usage is TRBJ2-7. TRBV21-1 is a pseudogene. The length of the CDR3 is 15 residues. CDR3 nucleotide sequence: TGTGCCAGCAGCAAAAGGCAGGACGCACGCTACGAGCAGTACTTC. This encodes CASSKRQDARYEQYF.

Details on this clonotype: One junction end does not reproduce the germline sequence, and a read error may be involved. V usage is TRBV18 and J usage is TRBJ2-2; tentative D call: TRBD2 (5 bases). Germline V gene lookup returns CDR1 KGHSH and CDR2 LQKENI. The CDR3 sequence is 15 residues long. The CDR3 loop is CASSPPAGNTGELSF. Written as DNA, the CDR3 is TGTGCCAGCTCACCACCGGCTGGGAACACCGGGGAGCTGTCTTTT.

As concerns this clonotype: A much larger clone lies a single base off, so this may be a read error. The chain couples TRBV20-1 to TRBJ1-1, with D possibly TRBD1 on 5 matching bases. Trimming left V 6 bases short and J 4 bases short, with 12 bases between. The CDR3 consists of 12 residues. Per germline, CDR1 DFQATT and CDR2 SNEGSKA (reference sequence). The CDR3 loop reads CSAPGTGTEAFF. CDR3 DNA: TGCAGTGCCCCAGGGACGGGCACTGAAGCTTTCTTT.